The 17 T cell receptor beta chains given below trace back to one sample, sequenced in a study of blood T cell repertoires in COVID-19. The method was immunoSEQ multiplex PCR; TCRdb's version includes in-frame clones alone and lacks a portion of them. In the table there are some 270,000 clones, roughly four fifths of which are singletons. Sequenced: PBMCs or T cells enriched from blood (not recorded which). These receptors were collected from a man aged 50-60 years who had recovered from COVID-19.

J is TRBJ2-7 and V is TRBV10-3, with TRBD2 identical over 14 bases. The ends lost 8 bases at V and 4 bases at J; junction bases unmatched: 13. The CDR3 has 17 amino acids. CDR1 and CDR2 from the germline V gene are ENHRY and SYGVKD. The CDR3 region has the DNA TGTGCCATCGGAGGGGCGGGACTAGCGGGAGCGCGGTACGAGCAGTACTTC. This sequence encodes CAIGGAGLAGARYEQYF.

The chain recombines TRBV9 with TRBJ2-5, with TRBD2 matching over 10 bases. Germline V gene data show CDR1 as SGDLS and CDR2 as YYNGEE. The CDR3 runs to 15 residues. J lost 4 bases, V lost 6 bases, and 9 bases had no gene match. CDR3 coding DNA: TGTGCCAGCAACAAGCGGGGGGGCCGTGGAGAGACCCAGTACTTC. As protein: CASNKRGGRGETQYF.

J is TRBJ1-5 and V is TRBV19; 7 nucleotides align to TRBD1. The CDR3 is made up of 20 amino acids. The junction had 23 bases not matched to a gene; V was cut back by 0 bases and J by 9 bases. The germline V gene encodes CDR1 LNHDA and CDR2 SQIVND (reference sequence). CDR3 in DNA: TGTGCCAGTAGTATAGATCGGAGACAGGGCTCAAAGGAATCAGTATGGCCCCAGCATTTT. Residues: CASSIDRRQGSKESVWPQHF.

The chain employs TRBV5-1 and TRBJ2-7, with D hard to call. The length of the CDR3 is 15 residues. Germline V gene lookup returns CDR1 SGHRS and CDR2 YFSETQ. Trimming removed 0 bases at V and 2 bases at J, with 12 bases between. CDR3 residues: CASSLGGSGPYEQYF. The DNA of the CDR3 is TGCGCCAGCAGCTTGGGTGGCTCGGGTCCCTACGAGCAGTACTTC.

This chain joins TRBV7-2 and TRBJ2-7; TRBD1 is a possible D gene (5 bases). V was clipped by 8 bases and J by 0 bases, with 11 bases between them. Germline-derived CDR1 and CDR2 are SGHTA and FQGNSA. The CDR3 runs to 13 residues. The CDR3 coding sequence is TGTGCCAGCTCCGTACAGGCCTCCTACGAGCAGTACTTC. Encoded protein: CASSVQASYEQYF.

The rearrangement uses TRBV7-8 and TRBJ1-1; D call uncertain. This CDR3 comprises 14 residues. The ends were cut back, 1 base at V and 1 base at J, with 7 bases in the middle. Germline values: CDR1 SGHVS, CDR2 FQNEAQ. This CDR3 is CASSLVVGNTEAFF. For the CDR3, the DNA is TGTGCCAGCAGCTTAGTGGTCGGGAACACTGAAGCTTTCTTT.

The V and J genes are TRBV19 and TRBJ1-1; 9 bases match TRBD1. This CDR3 contains 17 residues. Germline V gives CDR1 LNHDA, CDR2 SQIVND (reference sequence). V lost 2 bases and J lost 0; bases outside the gene matches: 7. CDR3 coding DNA: TGTGCCAGTAGTATATTATTAACAGGGGGCCTGAACACTGAAGCTTTCTTT. As protein: CASSILLTGGLNTEAFF.

The J gene is TRBJ2-3, the V gene TRBV9; TRBD2 is a possible D gene (6 bases). Trimming removed 0 bases at V and 9 bases at J, with 23 bases between. The CDR3 totals 17 residues. CDR1 and CDR2 (germline): SGDLS, YYNGEE. The CDR3: CASSVGGGGAAAATQYF. The CDR3 DNA is TGTGCCAGCAGCGTAGGAGGTGGCGGGGCTGCCGCGGCCACGCAGTATTTT.

The J gene is TRBJ1-6, the V gene TRBV12-5; 9 bases line up with TRBD1. The CDR3 totals 13 residues. Germline CDR1 reads LGHNT; CDR2 reads FRNRAP. V lost 9 bases and J lost 7; bases outside the gene matches: 4. The CDR3 region is CASLQGANSPLHF. In DNA, the CDR3 is TGTGCTAGCCTACAGGGGGCGAATTCACCCCTCCACTTT. Supplemented by reference TRBV12-5 and TRBJ1-6, the full variable domain reads DARVTQTPRHKVTEMGQEVTMRCQPILGHNTVFWYRQTMMQGLELLAYFRNRAPLDDSGMPKDRFSAEMPDATLATLKIQPSEPRDSAVYFCASLQGANSPLHFGNGTRLTVT.

Here the CDR3 reads CASSQEGHPNYGYTF. The DNA of the CDR3 is TGTGCCAGCAGCCAAGAAGGACACCCTAACTATGGCTACACCTTC. This chain links TRBV3-1 (or the pseudogene TRBV3-2) with TRBJ1-2, with a weak D call TRBD1 (5 bases). The germline V gene has CDR1 LGHDT and CDR2 YNNKEL (reference sequence). The V and J ends lost 0 bases and 0 bases respectively, with 8 bases between them. The CDR3 length is 15 residues.

The rearrangement uses TRBV10-1 and TRBJ2-7; 7 positions match TRBD2. This CDR3 contains 14 residues. With V trimmed by 5 bases and J by 7 bases, 11 bases remained unmatched. Germline CDR1 and CDR2: WNHNN and SYGVQD (reference sequence). Written as DNA, the CDR3 is TGCGCCAGCAGTTTAATTTTCCTCGGGAGGGAGCAGTACTTC. Translating it yields CASSLIFLGREQYF.

J is TRBJ1-1 and V is TRBV3-1 (or the pseudogene TRBV3-2); D might be TRBD1 (6 bases). V was trimmed by 4 bases and J by 8 bases, leaving 11 bases between them. The germline V gene has CDR1 LGHDT and CDR2 YNNKEL (reference sequence). This CDR3 has 12 residues. The CDR3: CASSLDRREAFF. CDR3 DNA sequence: TGTGCCAGCAGCCTAGACAGGAGGGAAGCTTTCTTT.

The rearrangement links TRBV16 to TRBJ2-7; 7 positions agree with TRBD2. The CDR3 length is 15 residues. V was clipped by 4 bases and J by 3 bases; unmatched bases: 9. Germline-derived CDR1 and CDR2 are KGHSY and FQNENV. In DNA form, the CDR3 reads TGTGCCAGCAGCCCTGGGGGAGGGGCGAGCTACGAGCAGTACTTC. Translating gives CASSPGGGASYEQYF.

The chain employs TRBV24-1 and TRBJ2-2; the match to TRBD1 covers 7 bases. The germline V gene has CDR1 KGHDR and CDR2 SFDVKD. This CDR3 contains 15 residues. V gave up 9 bases and J gave up 0 bases; unmatched junction bases: 6. The CDR3: CATGGGQANTGELFF. The CDR3 nucleotides read TGTGCCACCGGCGGAGGACAGGCGAACACCGGGGAGCTGTTTTTT.

The table lists this clone with a few counts. The chain couples TRBV6-6 to TRBJ1-4, with D unclear. The CDR3 has 14 amino acids. V was shortened by 2 bases and J by 4 bases, with 8 bases between the two germline ends. Germline values: CDR1 MNHNY, CDR2 SVGAGI (reference sequence). In nucleotides, the CDR3 is TGTGCCAGCAGTTACGCGCAGGTTAATGAAAAACTGTTTTTT. Amino acid sequence: CASSYAQVNEKLFF.

The CDR3 protein is CASSLGARTEAFF. The CDR3 coding sequence is TGTGCCAGCAGTTTAGGAGCGCGGACTGAAGCTTTCTTT. V is TRBV12-3 or TRBV12-4 and J is TRBJ1-1; D gene unclear. Trimming removed 1 base at V and 5 bases at J, with 8 bases between. There are 13 residues in the CDR3.

J is TRBJ2-5 and V is TRBV9, with D possibly being TRBD2 (6 bases). CDR1 is SGDLS and CDR2 is YYNGEE in the germline V gene. V was clipped by 0 bases and J by 1 base, with 13 bases between them. This CDR3 region has 16 residues. The CDR3 nucleotides read TGTGCCAGCAGCGTAGAGGATTCGGGGGTCCAAGAGACCCAGTACTTC. Amino acid sequence: CASSVEDSGVQETQYF. The full variable domain, its missing parts supplied by reference TRBV9 and TRBJ2-5, is DSGVTQTPKHLITATGQRVTLRCSPRSGDLSVYWYQQSLDQGLQFLIQYYNGEERAKGNILERFSAQQFPDLHSELNLSSLELGDSALYFCASSVEDSGVQETQYFGPGTRLLVL.